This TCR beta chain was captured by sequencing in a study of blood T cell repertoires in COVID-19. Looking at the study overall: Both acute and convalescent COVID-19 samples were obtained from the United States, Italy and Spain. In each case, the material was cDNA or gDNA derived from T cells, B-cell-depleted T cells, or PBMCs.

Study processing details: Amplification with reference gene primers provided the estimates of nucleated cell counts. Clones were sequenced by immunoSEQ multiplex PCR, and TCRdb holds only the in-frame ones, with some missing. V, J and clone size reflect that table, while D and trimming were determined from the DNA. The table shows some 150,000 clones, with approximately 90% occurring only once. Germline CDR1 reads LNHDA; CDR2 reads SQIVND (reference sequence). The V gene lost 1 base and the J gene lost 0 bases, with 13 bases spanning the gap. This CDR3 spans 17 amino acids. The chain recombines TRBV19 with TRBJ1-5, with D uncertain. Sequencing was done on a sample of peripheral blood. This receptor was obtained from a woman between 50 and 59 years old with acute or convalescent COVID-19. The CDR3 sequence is CASSIVGSSYSNQPQHF. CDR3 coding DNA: TGTGCCAGTAGTATAGTGGGCAGCTCCTATAGCAATCAGCCCCAGCATTTT. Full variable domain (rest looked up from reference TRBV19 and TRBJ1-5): DGGITQSPKYLFRKEGQNVTLSCEQNLNHDAMYWYRQDPGQGLRLIYYSQIVNDFQKGDIAEGYSVSREKKESFPLTVTSAQKNPTAFYLCASSIVGSSYSNQPQHFGDGTRLSIL.